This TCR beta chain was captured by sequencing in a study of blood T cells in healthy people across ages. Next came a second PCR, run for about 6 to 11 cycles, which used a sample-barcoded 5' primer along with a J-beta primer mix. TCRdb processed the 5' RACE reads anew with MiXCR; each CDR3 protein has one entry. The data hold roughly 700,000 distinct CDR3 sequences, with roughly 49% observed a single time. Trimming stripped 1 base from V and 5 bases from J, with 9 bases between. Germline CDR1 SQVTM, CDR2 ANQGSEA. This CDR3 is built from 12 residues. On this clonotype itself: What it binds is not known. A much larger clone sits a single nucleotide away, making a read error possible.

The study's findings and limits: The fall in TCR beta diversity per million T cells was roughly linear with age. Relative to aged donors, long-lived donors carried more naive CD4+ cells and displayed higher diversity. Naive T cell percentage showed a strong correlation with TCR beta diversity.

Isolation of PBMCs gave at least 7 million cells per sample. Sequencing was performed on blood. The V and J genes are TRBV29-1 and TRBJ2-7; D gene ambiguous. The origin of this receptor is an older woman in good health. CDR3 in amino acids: CSVEGTSDEQYF. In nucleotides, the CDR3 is TGCAGCGTTGAAGGAACGTCCGACGAGCAGTACTTC.